These 2 T cell receptor beta chains came from one sample sequenced in a study of cytomegalovirus exposure and HLA in healthy donors. It was with 60 Vbeta and 13 Jbeta primers that the PCR ran. Assay used: immunoSEQ multiplex PCR; TCRdb lists only in-frame clones, some missing. The sample holds more than 150,000 clones, 75% to 90% seen once. What was sequenced was PBMCs. Receptors were obtained from a woman in her forties or fifties in good health and CMV-seropositive.

The chain uses TRBV5-1 and TRBJ2-5; 9 bases line up with TRBD2. Germline V lookup: CDR1 SGHRS, CDR2 YFSETQ. Trimming at V came to 2 bases and at J to 2 bases, leaving 7 bases not matched to a gene. This CDR3 is 16 amino acids long. CDR3 sequence: CASSLGARGGQETQYF. The DNA of the CDR3 is TGCGCCAGCAGCTTAGGGGCGCGGGGGGGTCAAGAGACCCAGTACTTC. The full variable domain, completed using reference TRBV5-1 and TRBJ2-5, is KAGVTQTPRYLIKTRGQQVTLSCSPISGHRSVSWYQQTPGQGLQFLFEYFSETQRNKGNFPGRFSGRQFSNSRSEMNVSTLELGDSALYLCASSLGARGGQETQYFGPGTRLLVL.

The chain employs TRBV19 and TRBJ2-3; a possible D gene is TRBD2 (6 bases). Deletions cut 6 bases from V and 0 bases from J, with 13 bases between. Per germline, CDR1 LNHDA and CDR2 SQIVND (reference sequence). The length of the CDR3 is 15 residues. For the CDR3, the DNA is TGTGCCAGTAGCGAGACTAGGTCTAGCACAGATACGCAGTATTTT. Its translation: CASSETRSSTDTQYF.